The 2 T cell receptor beta chains listed next were all sequenced from one sample in a study of blood T cell repertoires in COVID-19 (dated by TCRdb to 2019 to 2021). Library preparation was by the immunoSEQ multiplex PCR assay. In its TCRdb copy, this immuneACCESS table keeps in-frame sequences only and misses some clones. Where compared with another copy, unresolved V genes explain less than half of these, and the others have no known cause. The sample table shows 40,000 or so clones, and around 74% are seen once. The leading ten clones occupy about 10% of the sample. Sequenced input: peripheral blood. The source of these receptors is a man aged 70-80 years with COVID-19, enrolled during active disease.

The V call is TRBV6-4, the J call TRBJ2-1; 9 positions match TRBD2. J was trimmed by 8 bases and V by 1 base; bases with no gene match: 9. The CDR3 totals 16 residues. The germline CDR1 and CDR2 sequences are MRHNA and SNTAGT. The CDR3 sequence: CASSDWGGRGVDEQFF. As DNA, the CDR3 is TGTGCCAGCAGTGACTGGGGCGGGAGGGGTGTGGATGAGCAGTTCTTC.

V and J are TRBV18 and TRBJ1-5; 7 bases line up with TRBD1. CDR1 is KGHSH and CDR2 is LQKENI in the germline V gene. The CDR3 is 15 amino acids. The V segment lost 0 bases and the J segment 6 bases; nucleotides outside the gene matches: 5. The CDR3 is CASSPPQGVGQPQHF. Written as DNA, the CDR3 is TGTGCCAGCTCACCACCTCAGGGGGTAGGTCAGCCCCAGCATTTT.